This T cell receptor beta chain was found in a study of Ad26.COV2.S vaccination and SARS-CoV-2 variants. Study-level findings and limits: Total responses of T cells may have been underestimated by the analyses of TCR breadth and depth.

Points on this clone: Its matching antigen is unknown.

This CDR3 region has 12 residues. From germline, CDR1 is GTSNPN and CDR2 SVGIG (reference sequence). Trimming shortened V by 7 bases and J by 5 bases, and 14 bases separated the two germline ends. Produced via immunoSEQ multiplex PCR; TCRdb's table is partial and in-frame only. This sample carries about 280,000 clones, approximately 89% of them seen once, and the ten largest clones take 2.5% to 3.5%. Treatment given: 15 to 20 received Ad26.COV2.S at low or high dose, single or two shots; 5 received placebo; per-sample allocation not given. Collection of samples fell on day 63 after the first vaccine or placebo injection. In Boston, an adult donor aged 18-55 years took part.

This TCR was recovered from a person between 18 and 59 years old who received the Ad26.COV2.S COVID-19 vaccine or a placebo. The sample here was peripheral blood, taken in a trial of Ad26.COV2.S vaccine versus placebo. J is TRBJ1-1 and V is TRBV30, with D possibly TRBD1 on 6 matching bases. CDR3 residues: CASKGGGTEAFF. DNA of the CDR3: TGTGCCTCCAAAGGGGGTGGGACTGAAGCTTTCTTT.